A single sample gave rise to the 30 T cell receptor beta chains below, sequenced in a study of blood T cell repertoires in COVID-19 (TCRdb year 2020). The library was made by the immunoSEQ multiplex PCR assay. TCRdb took this table from immuneACCESS and kept in-frame rearrangements with V and J called. Such tables lack part of the clones; where checked against another copy, unresolved V genes explain under half of the gap, and the rest is unexplained. Within this sample are approximately 75,000 clones, with less than 90% of them counted one time only. The ten largest clonotypes hold roughly 18% of the sample. Sequenced: peripheral blood. The receptors here all came from a woman of 80 years or more with acute or convalescent COVID-19.

This CDR3 reads CASSRVGLAGEQYF. The DNA of the CDR3 is TGTGCCAGCTCCCGGGTGGGACTAGCAGGCGAGCAGTACTTC. The J gene is TRBJ2-7, the V gene TRBV7-9, with TRBD2 matching 9 bases. The CDR3 length is 14 residues. Germline loops: CDR1 SEHNR, CDR2 FQNEAQ (reference sequence). Losses at the gene ends were 8 bases for V and 6 bases for J; bases not matched to a gene: 11.

The V gene is TRBV7-2, the J gene TRBJ2-1, with TRBD2 matching 9 bases. CDR1 is SGHTA, CDR2 FQGNSA, per germline. V shed 1 base and J 8 bases; nucleotides not matched to a gene: 12. The CDR3 consists of 17 residues. For the CDR3, the DNA is TGTGCCAGCAGCTTAGTCCTTCTAGCGGGGAGGAACTATGAGCAGTTCTTC. This translates into CASSLVLLAGRNYEQFF.

The chain links TRBV30 to TRBJ1-6; D call uncertain. The germline gives CDR1 GTSNPN, CDR2 SVGIG (reference sequence). This CDR3 has 13 residues. V shed 4 bases and J shed 2 bases, with 6 bases lying between them. CDR3 sequence: CAWTGTYNSPLHF. The DNA for the CDR3 is TGTGCCTGGACCGGGACCTATAATTCACCCCTCCACTTT.

This chain links TRBV7-2 with TRBJ2-5; D unresolved. CDR1 is SGHTA and CDR2 is FQGNSA in the germline V gene. The CDR3 loop spans 15 amino acids. Trimming cost V 6 bases and J 1 base, with 15 bases left between them. The CDR3 DNA reads TGTGCCAGCAGTCGTAGTGCGGCGACCCAAGAGACCCAGTACTTC. Protein sequence: CASSRSAATQETQYF. The whole variable domain, filled in from reference TRBV7-2 and TRBJ2-5, reads GAGVSQSPSNKVTEKGKDVELRCDPISGHTALYWYRQSLGQGLEFLIYFQGNSAPDKSGLPSDRFSAERTGGSVSTLTIQRTQQEDSAVYLCASSRSAATQETQYFGPGTRLLVL.

J is TRBJ1-1 and V is TRBV27; D is unclear. CDR1 MNHEY and CDR2 SMNVEV come from the germline V gene (reference sequence). V lost 2 bases, J lost 3 bases, and 10 bases lay in between. This CDR3 contains 14 residues. CDR3 residues: CASSLARSDTEAFF. CDR3 DNA sequence: TGTGCCAGCAGTTTAGCTCGGTCGGACACTGAAGCTTTCTTT.

This clone showed up many times. The chain carries TRBV7-9 and TRBJ1-2, with D uncertain. V gave up 5 bases and J gave up 8 bases, with 9 bases separating them. Germline V CDR1 and CDR2: SEHNR, FQNEAQ (reference sequence). This CDR3 has 11 residues. CDR3 bases: TGTGCCAGCAGCCCTAATTGGGGCTACACCTTC. It codes for CASSPNWGYTF.

The chain is built from TRBV9 and TRBJ2-7; D might be TRBD2 (5 bases). This CDR3 has 12 amino acids. Trimming stripped 0 bases from V and 6 bases from J, with 7 bases between. Germline CDR1 SGDLS, CDR2 YYNGEE. CDR3 nucleotides: TGTGCCAGCAGCGTAGACCGGGGCGAGCAGTACTTC. It encodes CASSVDRGEQYF.

The rearrangement uses TRBV10-1 and TRBJ1-5; D is ambiguous. Germline V gene lookup returns CDR1 WNHNN and CDR2 SYGVQD (reference sequence). V shed 10 bases and J shed 6 bases, with 25 bases lying between them. This CDR3 contains 16 residues. The CDR3 reads CAILIQKVLRGQPQHF. The CDR3 DNA is TGCGCCATCCTCATACAGAAAGTCCTTCGGGGTCAGCCCCAGCATTTT.

The chain joins TRBV6-5 to TRBJ1-3; D possibly corresponds to TRBD1 (5 bases). The CDR3 has 14 amino acids. Deletions cut 6 bases from V and 0 bases from J, with 9 bases between. Germline CDR1 and CDR2: MNHEY and SVGAGI. The CDR3 nucleotides are TGTGCCAGCAGGACGACAGCCTCTGGAAACACCATATATTTT. The encoded protein is CASRTTASGNTIYF.

This chain connects TRBV24-1 to TRBJ2-3; D perhaps matches TRBD1 (5 bases). V lost 5 bases to trimming and J lost 2 bases, with 13 bases between them. The CDR3 is 15 residues long. Germline V gene lookup returns CDR1 KGHDR and CDR2 SFDVKD. CDR3 in DNA: TGTGCCACCAGTGTTCCAGGGTTCCCCACAGATACGCAGTATTTT. Translating gives CATSVPGFPTDTQYF.

The CDR3 coding sequence is TGTGCCAGCAGCTTAGCGATAGGGGGAAACTATGGCTACACCTTC. Translated, it gives CASSLAIGGNYGYTF. J is TRBJ1-2 and V is TRBV7-8, with D possibly TRBD1 on 6 matching bases. Trimming took 0 bases from V and 2 from J, leaving 10 bases between them. The CDR3 loop spans 15 amino acids. From germline, CDR1 is SGHVS and CDR2 FQNEAQ.

This clone was seen a few times. This chain connects TRBV7-2 to TRBJ1-3; TRBD1 might be the D (5 bases). Germline CDR1 and CDR2: SGHTA and FQGNSA. The CDR3 contains 19 residues. The ends were cut back, 3 bases at V and 0 bases at J, with 21 bases in the middle. The CDR3 DNA is TGTGCCAGCAGCTTCCCCTCGGGTCTCCGCGGGACCTCTGGAAACACCATATATTTT. This gives the protein CASSFPSGLRGTSGNTIYF.

The V gene is TRBV7-9, the J gene TRBJ1-1; 7 positions match TRBD1. Trimming at V came to 5 bases and at J to 11 bases, leaving 11 bases not matched to a gene. This CDR3 comprises 13 residues. Per germline, CDR1 SEHNR and CDR2 FQNEAQ (reference sequence). The CDR3 loop is CASSVSTGQGAFF. In DNA form, the CDR3 reads TGTGCCAGCAGCGTATCGACAGGGCAAGGGGCTTTCTTT.

The chain has TRBV5-1 and TRBJ2-5; 8 bases are shared with TRBD2. The CDR3 runs 15 residues. Losses at the gene ends were 3 bases for V and 4 bases for J; bases not matched to a gene: 8. Germline loops: CDR1 SGHRS, CDR2 YFSETQ. The CDR3 region has the DNA TGCGCCAGCAGCTCAATGGGGGCGGGAGGAGAGACCCAGTACTTC. Translating gives CASSSMGAGGETQYF.

This chain links TRBV7-9 with TRBJ2-3, with TRBD2 identical over 15 bases. This CDR3 spans 16 amino acids. Germline V gene sequence: CDR1 SEHNR, CDR2 FQNEAQ (reference sequence). V shed 5 bases, J shed 5 bases, and the junction held 5 bases outside the gene matches. Written as DNA, the CDR3 is TGTGCCAGCAGCCCCGGACTAGCGGGAGGGCGAGATACGCAGTATTTT. Encoded protein: CASSPGLAGGRDTQYF.

This chain links TRBV5-1 with TRBJ2-3; no definite D call. V lost 4 bases to trimming and J lost 5 bases, with 11 bases between them. CDR1 and CDR2 from the germline V gene are SGHRS and YFSETQ. This CDR3 is 13 amino acids long. CDR3 DNA sequence: TGCGCCAGCAGCCCCCCCGCCGGAGATACGCAGTATTTT. It is translated as CASSPPAGDTQYF.

This rearrangement joins TRBV27 to TRBJ2-3; TRBD2 might be the D (6 bases). The V end was cut by 5 bases, the J end by 5 bases, with 8 bases between. The CDR3 length is 12 residues. Germline V gene sequence: CDR1 MNHEY, CDR2 SMNVEV (reference sequence). The CDR3 bases are TGTGCCAGCAGTGCGGGACTAGATACGCAGTATTTT. It yields the protein CASSAGLDTQYF.

The CDR3 DNA follows: TGTGCCAGCAGCCCCATGACTAGCGGGAGTGAGACCCAGTACTTC. It encodes CASSPMTSGSETQYF. The V gene is TRBV14, the J gene TRBJ2-5, with 12 bases lining up with TRBD2. The germline V gene encodes CDR1 SGHDN and CDR2 FVKESK. CDR3 size: 15 residues. J gave up 5 bases and V 4 bases, and 5 bases lay outside the gene matches.

This clone was recorded only once. The rearrangement links TRBV29-1 to TRBJ2-2; 15 bases are a match to TRBD2. Unmatched junction bases numbered 5, after V lost 5 bases and J lost 1 base. Germline-derived CDR1 and CDR2 are SQVTM and ANQGSEA. The CDR3 is 17 amino acids. In nucleotides, the CDR3 is TGCAGCGTTCCGGGACTAGCGGGAGGACTGAACACCGGGGAGCTGTTTTTT. Translation gives CSVPGLAGGLNTGELFF.

V usage is TRBV11-3 and J usage is TRBJ2-7; 8 bases line up with TRBD1. CDR1 SGHNT and CDR2 YENEEA come from the germline V gene. The junction had 5 bases not matched to a gene; V was cut back by 5 bases and J by 5 bases. The CDR3 runs to 13 residues. The CDR3 region is CASSLTGDHEQYF. For the CDR3, the DNA is TGTGCCAGCAGCCTGACAGGGGACCACGAGCAGTACTTC.

The rearrangement links TRBV6-5 to TRBJ2-2; weak D call: TRBD1 (7 bases). CDR1 is MNHEY, CDR2 SVGAGI, per germline. V was trimmed by 10 bases and J by 5 bases, leaving 20 bases between them. This CDR3 is 15 amino acids long. The CDR3 nucleotides are TGTGCCATCCCGCCAGGCAGGGGGGAGACCGGGGAGCTGTTTTTT. Amino acid sequence: CAIPPGRGETGELFF.

This clone was recorded only once. The V gene is TRBV6-5, the J gene TRBJ2-6, with D maybe TRBD2 (5 bases). Germline V CDR1 and CDR2: MNHEY, SVGAGI. This CDR3 spans 14 amino acids. V shed 5 bases and J shed 7 bases, with 12 bases lying between them. Written as DNA, the CDR3 is TGTGCCAGCAGTACCCCCCGGGGTGCCAACGTCCTGACTTTC. Protein product: CASSTPRGANVLTF.

This chain connects TRBV6-5 to TRBJ2-2, with D possibly TRBD2 on 6 matching bases. With 8 bases removed from V and 5 bases from J, the gap between germline ends came to 15 bases. The CDR3 is 14 amino acids. Germline CDR1 MNHEY, CDR2 SVGAGI. The CDR3: CASGLGGETGELFF. The DNA for the CDR3 is TGTGCCAGCGGGTTGGGGGGAGAGACCGGGGAGCTGTTTTTT.

This chain links TRBV29-1 with TRBJ2-7; weak D call: TRBD2 (6 bases). Looked up from germline, CDR1 is SQVTM and CDR2 is ANQGSEA. CDR3 length: 12 amino acids. V lost 6 bases, J lost 2 bases, and 11 bases lay in between. CDR3 in amino acids: CSVGAGTYEQYF. CDR3 nucleotides: TGCAGCGTAGGGGCGGGGACCTACGAGCAGTACTTC.

The gene calls are TRBV6-5 and TRBJ2-7; 8 positions agree with TRBD1. The CDR3 is made up of 15 amino acids. Per the germline V gene, CDR1 is MNHEY and CDR2 is SVGAGI. Trimming at V came to 5 bases and at J to 5 bases, leaving 11 bases not matched to a gene. CDR3 DNA: TGTGCCAGCAGTCAGAGGACAGGGATACTCCACGAGCAGTACTTC. Translating gives CASSQRTGILHEQYF.

The rearrangement uses TRBV5-1 and TRBJ1-1, with a tentative D call TRBD1 (6 bases). This CDR3 region has 13 residues. Trimming left V 10 bases short and J 1 base short, with 14 bases between. Germline V CDR1 and CDR2: SGHRS, YFSETQ. CDR3 nucleotide sequence: TGCGCCTGCACCATGGGGGCGAACACTGAAGCTTTCTTT. Translating it yields CACTMGANTEAFF. Looking up the rest from reference TRBV5-1 and TRBJ1-1 gives the full variable domain: KAGVTQTPRYLIKTRGQQVTLSCSPISGHRSVSWYQQTPGQGLQFLFEYFSETQRNKGNFPGRFSGRQFSNSRSEMNVSTLELGDSALYLCACTMGANTEAFFGQGTRLTVV.

The V call is TRBV9, the J call TRBJ2-2; TRBD2 matches at 8 bases. CDR3 length: 15 amino acids. The V gene's germline CDR1 is SGDLS and CDR2 YYNGEE. V lost 0 bases to trimming and J lost 4 bases; unmatched junction nucleotides: 2. DNA for the CDR3: TGTGCCAGCAGCGTAGAGAGCGGGAGCACCGGGGAGCTGTTTTTT. Translation: CASSVESGSTGELFF.

The V and J genes are TRBV28 and TRBJ1-4; weak D call: TRBD1 (6 bases). Germline CDR1 and CDR2: MDHEN and SYDVKM. The length of the CDR3 is 14 residues. Trimming took off 6 bases at V and 8 bases at J, with 16 bases between the two ends. The CDR3 reads CASRKGGLLEKLFF. Here the CDR3 DNA reads TGTGCCAGCAGAAAAGGGGGTCTGCTGGAAAAACTGTTTTTT.

V usage is TRBV5-8 and J usage is TRBJ1-1; no clear D gene. V lost 2 bases, J lost 3 bases, and 14 bases lay in between. This CDR3 spans 15 amino acids. Germline V gene sequence: CDR1 SGHTS, CDR2 YDEGEE. CDR3 residues: CASSLGGTSYTEAFF. The CDR3 region has the DNA TGTGCCAGCAGCTTAGGCGGCACCTCGTACACTGAAGCTTTCTTT.

V is TRBV5-1 and J is TRBJ2-1; 7 bases map to TRBD2. The J segment lost 6 bases and the V segment lost 1 base, leaving 10 bases of the junction unmatched. CDR3 length: 16 residues. Per germline, CDR1 SGHRS and CDR2 YFSETQ. The CDR3 here is CASSLHSGTGGNEQFF. The CDR3 DNA reads as TGCGCCAGCAGCTTGCACTCCGGGACGGGAGGCAATGAGCAGTTCTTC.